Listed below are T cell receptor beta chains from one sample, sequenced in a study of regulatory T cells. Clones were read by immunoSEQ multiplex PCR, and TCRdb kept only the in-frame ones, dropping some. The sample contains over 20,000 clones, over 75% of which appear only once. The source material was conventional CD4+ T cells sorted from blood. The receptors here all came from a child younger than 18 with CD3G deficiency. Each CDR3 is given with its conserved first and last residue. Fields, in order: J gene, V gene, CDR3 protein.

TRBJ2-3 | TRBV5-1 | CASSLASARADTQYF
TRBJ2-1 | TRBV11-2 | CASSSEREQFF
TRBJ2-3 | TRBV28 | CATTGTDTQYF
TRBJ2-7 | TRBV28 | CASSFRGASYEQYF
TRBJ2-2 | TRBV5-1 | CASSRSGQGKNTGELFF
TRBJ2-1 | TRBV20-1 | CSASMEREQFF
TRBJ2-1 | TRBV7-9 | CASSFEVEQFF
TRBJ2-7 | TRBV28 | CASRTGTGPYEQYF
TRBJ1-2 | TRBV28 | CASSSGAVGYTF
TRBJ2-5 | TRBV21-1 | CAIGAGGMETQYF
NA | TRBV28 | CASSSNYEQYF
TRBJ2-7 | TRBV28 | CASSLTGEQYF
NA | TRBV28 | CASSFPGKGQYEQYF
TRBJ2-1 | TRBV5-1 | CASSLAGIAGNEQFF
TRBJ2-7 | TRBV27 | CASGPGRGYEQYF
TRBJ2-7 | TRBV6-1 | CASSDGRNYEQYF
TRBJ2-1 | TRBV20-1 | CSAGEYNEQFF
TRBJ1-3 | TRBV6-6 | CASRRRDRGSGNTIYF
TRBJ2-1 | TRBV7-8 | CASSQPLAGGPGEQFF
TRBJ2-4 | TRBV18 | CASSPQKGAGNIQYF
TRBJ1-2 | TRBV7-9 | CASSLAAGYGYTF
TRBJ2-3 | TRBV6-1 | CASRDRARSDTQYF
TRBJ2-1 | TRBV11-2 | CASSPGTGILFGEQFF
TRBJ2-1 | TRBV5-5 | CASSLAGSNEQFF
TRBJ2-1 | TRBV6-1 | CASSTSGRHYNEQFF
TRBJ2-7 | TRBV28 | CASSPNSGGLTYEQYF
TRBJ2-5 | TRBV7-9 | CASSLLGEKETQYF
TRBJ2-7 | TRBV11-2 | CASSLRTEGEQYF
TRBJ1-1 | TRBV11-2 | CASSLGGHLGEAFF
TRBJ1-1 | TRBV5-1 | CASSTGTGVDTEAFF
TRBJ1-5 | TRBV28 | CASSLFRYTNQPQHF
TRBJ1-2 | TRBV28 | CASGARTGGYTF
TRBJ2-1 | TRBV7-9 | CASVREGHYNEQFF
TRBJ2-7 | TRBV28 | CASSQPASGKVQYF
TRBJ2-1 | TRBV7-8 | CASSLLLTSGRGEQFF
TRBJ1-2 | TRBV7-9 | CASSRGTEYGYTF
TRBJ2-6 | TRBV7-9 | CASSLTGSGANVLTF
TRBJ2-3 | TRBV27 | CASSRLGPTDTQYF
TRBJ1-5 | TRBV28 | CASSPLGQPQHF
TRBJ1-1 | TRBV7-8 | CASSLGQGRGDTEAFF
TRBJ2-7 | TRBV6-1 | CASSEGVGGGPISRSYEQYF
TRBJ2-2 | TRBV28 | CASSLRDRVHTGELFF
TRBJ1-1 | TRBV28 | CASRLPRGTEAFF
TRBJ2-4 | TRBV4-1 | CASSQDRAGQNIQYF
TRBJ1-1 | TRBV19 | CASSAGRGSTEAFF
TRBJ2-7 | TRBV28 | CASSYRGRRSEQYF
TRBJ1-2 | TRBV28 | CASSLNRADGYTF
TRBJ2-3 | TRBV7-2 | CASSLAAGATDTQYF
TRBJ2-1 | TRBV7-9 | CASSLGSGITYNEQFF
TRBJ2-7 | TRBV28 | CASSSQGFTYEQYF
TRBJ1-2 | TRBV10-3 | CATRDSLNYGYTF
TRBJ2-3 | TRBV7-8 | CASSLAGLGGYTQYF
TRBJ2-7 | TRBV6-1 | CASSNYEQYF
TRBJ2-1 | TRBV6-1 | CASTAGRNEQFF
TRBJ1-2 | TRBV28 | CASSVPGDNYGYTF
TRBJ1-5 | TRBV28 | CASSFPGQGYQPQHF
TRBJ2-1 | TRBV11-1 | CASSSRTSSYNEQFF
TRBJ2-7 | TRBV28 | CASSPSGASGRAYEQYF
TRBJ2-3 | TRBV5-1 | CASSRGLVGGEDTQYF